Each of the 28 T cell receptor beta chains below was sequenced from the same sample in a study of vaccination and CD4 T cells after COVID-19. Cultured CD4+ T-cell DNA underwent Oncomine TCR Beta short-read sequencing. One entry per CDR3 protein, called by TCRdb with MiXCR from the PCR reads. The profile shows 10,000 or so distinct CDR3 sequences, about 30% of them singletons. Treatment in this sample: approximately 9-day PBMC culture with coronavirus spike peptide pools or control peptides (ViraFEST assay). No cognate antigen is known for these TCRs. The sample consisted of CD4+ T cells from blood, cultured in vitro, taken after SARS-CoV-2 vaccination. Receptors were obtained from a human donor who had recovered from COVID-19.

The chain links TRBV20-1 to TRBJ1-1; the match to TRBD1 covers 7 bases. There are 14 residues in the CDR3. After removal of 3 bases from V and 5 bases from J, the junction contained 9 bases not matched to a gene. Germline lookup yields CDR1 DFQATT and CDR2 SNEGSKA (reference sequence). In DNA, the CDR3 is TGCAGTGCTAGTCGACGGTCACAGGGGACTGAAGCTTTCTTT. Protein: CSASRRSQGTEAFF.

This clonotype was observed a few times. V gene TRBV15 combines with J gene TRBJ2-1; no clear D. There are 14 residues in the CDR3. The ends were cut back, 0 bases at V and 9 bases at J, with 12 bases in the middle. The V gene's germline CDR1 is LNHNV and CDR2 YYDKDF (reference sequence). The CDR3 spells CATSRDQLTSEQFF. CDR3 DNA sequence: TGTGCCACCAGCAGAGATCAATTAACGAGTGAGCAGTTCTTC.

Only one count was recorded for this clonotype. The J gene is TRBJ2-4, the V gene TRBV24-1; D may be TRBD1 (6 bases). V was clipped by 4 bases and J by 1 base, with 10 bases between them. The germline V gene has CDR1 KGHDR and CDR2 SFDVKD. CDR3 size: 15 residues. This CDR3 reads CATSERTAAKNIQYF. The DNA for the CDR3 is TGTGCCACCAGTGAGAGGACAGCGGCCAAAAACATTCAGTACTTC.

The chain links TRBV7-8 to TRBJ1-2; a weak D match, TRBD1 (6 bases). CDR1 and CDR2 (germline): SGHVS, FQNEAQ. This CDR3 contains 16 residues. V was clipped by 2 bases and J by 3 bases, with 16 bases between them. CDR3 residues: CASSLLTGTEDYGYTF. CDR3 nucleotides: TGTGCCAGCAGCTTATTAACAGGGACTGAGGACTATGGCTACACCTTC.

This clonotype was found a few times. CDR3 DNA: TGCAGTGCTAGAGTCCAGGGACTAGCGGGAGGGGGAGAGCAGTTCTTC. Encoded protein: CSARVQGLAGGGEQFF. The chain recombines TRBV20-1 with TRBJ2-1; 16 bases are a match to TRBD2. The V segment lost 1 base and the J segment 10 bases; nucleotides outside the gene matches: 7. There are 16 residues in the CDR3. In germline, CDR1 is DFQATT, CDR2 SNEGSKA (reference sequence).

This clonotype came up a few times. The chain combines TRBV20-1 with TRBJ1-5; D ambiguous. V lost 3 bases and J lost 1, with 4 bases in between. Germline V CDR1 and CDR2: DFQATT, SNEGSKA (reference sequence). CDR3 size: 12 residues. CDR3 sequence: CSARSSNQPQHF. CDR3 in DNA: TGCAGTGCTAGGTCGAGCAATCAGCCCCAGCATTTT.

The chain employs TRBV20-1 and TRBJ1-2; tentative D call: TRBD1 (6 bases). V gave up 5 bases and J gave up 6 bases, with 16 bases separating them. The length of the CDR3 is 13 residues. The germline V gene encodes CDR1 DFQATT and CDR2 SNEGSKA (reference sequence). CDR3 sequence reads: CSAPPGARDGYTF. CDR3 bases: TGCAGTGCTCCTCCAGGGGCGCGGGATGGCTACACCTTC.

This clonotype came up once. The V and J genes are TRBV6-2 or TRBV6-3 and TRBJ2-7; the D call may be TRBD1 or TRBD2 (5 bases each). This CDR3 has 13 amino acids. V was trimmed by 2 bases and J by 7 bases, leaving 12 bases between them. CDR1 MNHEY and CDR2 SVGEGT come from the germline V gene. CDR3 DNA: TGTGCCAGCAGTTACGGGACCGATTGGGAGCAGTACTTC. This sequence encodes CASSYGTDWEQYF.

This clonotype was counted a few times. This chain uses TRBV28 with TRBJ1-2, with D uncertain. Germline V CDR1 and CDR2: MDHEN, SYDVKM. This CDR3 region has 10 residues. The V end was cut by 5 bases, the J end by 4 bases, with 2 bases between. CDR3: CASSRYGYTF. CDR3 in DNA: TGTGCCAGCAGTCGCTATGGCTACACCTTC.

The chain employs TRBV7-3 and TRBJ2-2, with 13 bases aligning to TRBD2. V was clipped by 5 bases and J by 5 bases; unmatched bases: 2. This CDR3 spans 15 amino acids. The V gene's germline CDR1 is SGHTA and CDR2 FQGTGA. The CDR3, as DNA: TGTGCCAGCAGCCGGGGACTAGCGGGGACCGGGGAGCTGTTTTTT. Protein sequence: CASSRGLAGTGELFF.

This chain links TRBV18 with TRBJ1-6; no reliable D call. Per the germline V gene, CDR1 is KGHSH and CDR2 is LQKENI. Trimming left V 4 bases short and J 0 bases short, with 7 bases between. There are 15 residues in the CDR3. The CDR3 DNA is TGTGCCAGCTCACAACAGAGCTCCTATAATTCACCCCTCCACTTT. Its translation is CASSQQSSYNSPLHF. The entire variable domain, with the rest obtained from reference TRBV18 and TRBJ1-6, is as follows: NAGVMQNPRHLVRRRGQEARLRCSPMKGHSHVYWYRQLPEEGLKFMVYLQKENIIDESGMPKERFSAEFPKEGPSILRIQQVVRGDSAAYFCASSQQSSYNSPLHFGNGTRLTVT.

The chain uses TRBV27 and TRBJ1-6; TRBD1 is a possible D gene (5 bases). Per the germline V gene, CDR1 is MNHEY and CDR2 is SMNVEV (reference sequence). The CDR3 consists of 15 residues. V shed 3 bases and J shed 7 bases, with 13 bases lying between them. The CDR3 DNA sequence: TGTGCCAGCAGTTTTCGTCCGGGGGACAATTCACCCCTCCACTTT. It yields the protein CASSFRPGDNSPLHF.

The chain links TRBV18 to TRBJ2-1; tentatively, D is TRBD2 (5 bases). The V end was cut by 6 bases, the J end by 7 bases, with 19 bases between. This CDR3 has 15 residues. Germline V gives CDR1 KGHSH, CDR2 LQKENI. Written as DNA, the CDR3 is TGTGCCAGCTCCTCTACACTAGAAGCGAGAAATGAGCAGTTCTTC. This encodes CASSSTLEARNEQFF.

This clonotype was counted a few times. The chain carries TRBV20-1 and TRBJ1-1, with D perhaps matching TRBD1 (6 bases). The CDR3 consists of 15 residues. V was trimmed by 8 bases and J by 0 bases, leaving 19 bases between them. Germline CDR1 and CDR2: DFQATT and SNEGSKA (reference sequence). This chain's CDR3 is CSPYRALAMNTEAFF. The CDR3 coding sequence is TGCAGTCCATACAGGGCTCTTGCCATGAACACTGAAGCTTTCTTT.

This clonotype was observed a handful of times. The chain combines TRBV20-1 with TRBJ2-1; a weak D match, TRBD2 (5 bases). Germline CDR1 DFQATT, CDR2 SNEGSKA (reference sequence). V gave up 4 bases and J gave up 0 bases, with 7 bases separating them. The CDR3 has 13 amino acids. As DNA, the CDR3 is TGCAGTGCTAAAGGGAGCTCCTACAATGAGCAGTTCTTC. Its translation: CSAKGSSYNEQFF.

The chain links TRBV7-2 to TRBJ1-2; D is perhaps TRBD1 (5 bases). Trimming stripped 2 bases from V and 7 bases from J, with 8 bases between. Germline V gene sequence: CDR1 SGHTA, CDR2 FQGNSA. This CDR3 region has 12 residues. CDR3: CASSLLGVGYTF. CDR3 bases: TGTGCCAGCAGCTTACTAGGGGTTGGCTACACCTTC.

This clonotype was counted a few times. The chain links TRBV19 to TRBJ1-5; tentative D call: TRBD1 (5 bases). The V end was cut by 8 bases, the J end by 0 bases, with 11 bases between. Germline CDR1 LNHDA, CDR2 SQIVND (reference sequence). The CDR3 is 14 amino acids. The CDR3 DNA is TGTGCCAGTGGAGACAGACCTAGCAATCAGCCCCAGCATTTT. Its protein is CASGDRPSNQPQHF.

In its sample, this clonotype was seen a few times. The rearrangement joins TRBV20-1 to TRBJ2-7; no definite D call. CDR1 is DFQATT and CDR2 is SNEGSKA in the germline V gene (reference sequence). V was clipped by 6 bases and J by 0 bases, with 6 bases between them. The CDR3 length is 11 residues. CDR3 in DNA: TGCAGTGCCGACCTCTCCTACGAGCAGTACTTC. Its translation: CSADLSYEQYF.

V and J are TRBV27 and TRBJ1-1, with D possibly being TRBD1 (5 bases). V lost 6 bases to trimming and J lost 0 bases, with 11 bases between them. Germline CDR1 reads MNHEY; CDR2 reads SMNVEV (reference sequence). CDR3 length: 14 amino acids. The CDR3 sequence: CASRGTGLNTEAFF. The CDR3 nucleotides read TGTGCCAGCAGGGGAACAGGCCTGAACACTGAAGCTTTCTTT.

This clonotype counts as medium-sized. The chain recombines TRBV5-1 with TRBJ2-2; D is possibly TRBD1 (5 bases). The CDR3 is 14 residues long. Germline CDR1 SGHRS, CDR2 YFSETQ. V was clipped by 6 bases and J by 6 bases, with 15 bases between them. CDR3 DNA: TGCGCCAGCACCCTGGACACCCCCGCCGGGGAGCTGTTTTTT. This sequence encodes CASTLDTPAGELFF.

This clonotype was seen a few times. The J gene is TRBJ1-1, the V gene TRBV7-3; no clear D gene. Germline assignment: CDR1 SGHTA and CDR2 FQGTGA. The CDR3 runs 16 residues. The germline V and J ends were trimmed by 7 bases and 1 base, with 19 bases remaining between them. The DNA for the CDR3 is TGTGCCAGCAAACCCACACCCGGCGCAGGGAACACTGAAGCTTTCTTT. This sequence encodes CASKPTPGAGNTEAFF.

This clonotype was observed a few times. This chain uses TRBV24-1 with TRBJ2-2; TRBD1 matches at 8 bases. V was clipped by 11 bases and J by 6 bases; unmatched bases: 7. The CDR3 has 13 residues. Germline CDR1 and CDR2: KGHDR and SFDVKD. The CDR3 nucleotides are TGTGCCAGCCAGGGGGCGCTGCCCGGGGAGCTGTTTTTT. Translated: CASQGALPGELFF.

This clonotype occurred a few times. The chain employs TRBV29-1 and TRBJ2-3; D unclear. V shed 6 bases and J shed 6 bases, with 16 bases lying between them. CDR3 size: 13 residues. Germline values: CDR1 SQVTM, CDR2 ANQGSEA. CDR3 sequence reads: CSVDAMRPDTQYF. CDR3 in DNA: TGCAGCGTCGACGCGATGAGGCCGGATACGCAGTATTTT.

CDR3 sequence: CATVAGVTDTQYF. The CDR3 DNA reads as TGTGCCACGGTAGCGGGAGTGACAGATACGCAGTATTTT. This chain connects TRBV18 to TRBJ2-3, with 9 positions matching TRBD2. V was clipped by 10 bases and J by 3 bases; unmatched bases: 5. This CDR3 has 13 residues. Germline-derived CDR1 and CDR2 are KGHSH and LQKENI.

The chain is built from TRBV11-3 and TRBJ2-1; D gene ambiguous. V lost 2 bases to trimming and J lost 0 bases, with 2 bases between them. Germline assignment: CDR1 SGHNT and CDR2 YENEEA. CDR3 length equals 13 residues. The CDR3 coding sequence is TGTGCCAGCAGCTTAAACTCCTACAATGAGCAGTTCTTC. This encodes CASSLNSYNEQFF.

This clonotype was recorded a few times. This chain uses TRBV2 with TRBJ1-5, with a possible D match to TRBD1 (6 bases). V lost 5 bases to trimming and J lost 4 bases, with 9 bases between them. In germline, CDR1 is SNHLY, CDR2 FYNNEI. This CDR3 comprises 13 residues. The CDR3, as DNA: TGTGCCAGCAGTCTACAGGGAAATCAGCCCCAGCATTTT. This sequence encodes CASSLQGNQPQHF. The full variable domain, in which reference TRBV2 and TRBJ1-5 provide the parts outside the CDR3, is EPEVTQTPSHQVTQMGQEVILRCVPISNHLYFYWYRQILGQKVEFLVSFYNNEISEKSEIFDDQFSVERPDGSNFTLKIRSTKLEDSAMYFCASSLQGNQPQHFGDGTRLSIL.

This clonotype has a single count. This chain joins TRBV7-9 and TRBJ2-1, with 13 bases that match TRBD2. The CDR3 length is 15 residues. Germline V lookup: CDR1 SEHNR, CDR2 FQNEAQ (reference sequence). Trimming at V came to 7 bases and at J to 8 bases, leaving 8 bases not matched to a gene. The CDR3 region is CASTVGLAGSDEQFF. The CDR3 bases are TGTGCCAGCACAGTGGGACTAGCGGGATCGGATGAGCAGTTCTTC.

In its sample, this clonotype was seen a few times. In nucleotides, the CDR3 is TGCAGTGCTAGCTGGGTCGCGGCTTTCTTT. Translation: CSASWVAAFF. The rearrangement joins TRBV20-1 to TRBJ1-1, with D hard to call. From germline, CDR1 is DFQATT and CDR2 SNEGSKA (reference sequence). Trimming removed 3 bases at V and 11 bases at J, with 10 bases between. CDR3 length: 10 residues.